This T cell receptor beta chain was sequenced for a study of PD-1 blockade in classical Hodgkin lymphoma. Study-wide background: On a schedule of every 2 weeks, patients received nivolumab 3 mg/kg intravenously. Study results and limitations: CD4+ TCR diversity rose significantly by C4D1, and CD8+ TCR diversity did not. Healthy donors reportedly exceeded newly diagnosed patients in baseline TCR diversity.

Regarding time point: cycle 4 day 1 (C4D1), after 6 weeks of nivolumab. No patient escaped relapse after autologous stem cell transplantation, and brentuximab vedotin exposure varied. Concerning this clone: The antigen remains unidentified.

The CDR3 length is 13 residues. V was pared by 5 bases and J by 1 base, with 9 bases between. Per the germline V gene, CDR1 is MNHEY and CDR2 is SVGAGI. This table comes from immunoSEQ multiplex PCR, and its TCRdb copy is limited to in-frame clones, with some not included. The profile shows roughly 94,000 clones, 85% to 95% of them singletons. This chain uses TRBV6-5 with TRBJ2-7; D unresolved. This specimen consisted of peripheral blood mononuclear cells (PBMCs), obtained before the fourth cycle of nivolumab. The clonotype was recovered from a human donor with classical Hodgkin lymphoma. The CDR3 DNA sequence: TGTGCCAGCAGTGGTGGGAAGTCCTACGAGCAGTACTTC. Translated: CASSGGKSYEQYF.